This TCR beta chain was captured in a study of T-cell reconstitution after alpha-beta-depleted transplantation in children. This clonotype came up many times. Antigen specificity is unknown. Study outcomes and limitations: About two months after transplant, alpha-beta T cells reportedly came from several hundred expanded graft clones. Newly produced T cells mostly accounted for T-cell counts and diversity one year post-transplant.

Trimming cost V 7 bases and J 7 bases, with 19 bases left between them. The CDR3 has 13 residues. CDR1 is SQVTM, CDR2 ANQGSEA, per germline. Preparation of the TCRbeta library involved a method that used unique molecular identifiers. TCRdb re-derived calls from the PCR reads in MiXCR, one entry per CDR3 protein. The sample yields approximately 120,000 distinct CDR3 sequences, more than 9.5% seen once. This rearrangement joins TRBV29-1 to TRBJ1-1; D might be TRBD1 (5 bases). The material sequenced was PBMCs, mostly from graft donor cells, taken 180 days after TCRalphabeta/CD19-depleted stem cell transplant. The receptor's source is a girl under three years old who had a stem cell transplant for combined immunodeficiency, so the T cells may come from the graft donor. The CDR3 loop is CSGRPWGDGEAFF. CDR3 sequence (DNA): TGCAGCGGAAGACCTTGGGGGGATGGTGAAGCTTTCTTT.